Described below is a single T cell receptor (beta chain) sequence and its context. As yet, its antigen is unknown. Cultured CD4+ T cell DNA underwent sequencing with the Oncomine TCR Beta short-read assay. From CD4+ T cells that had been cultured, genomic DNA was extracted. One entry per CDR3 protein results from TCRdb running MiXCR on the PCR reads. The sample shows 2,500 to 3,500 distinct CDR3 sequences, nearly 85% of them seen only once. Regarding treatment: approximately nine-day PBMC culture with coronavirus spike peptide pools or control peptides (ViraFEST assay). By negative selection, CD4+ T cells were isolated once culture had run for about 10 days. With 0 bases removed from V and 6 bases from J, the gap between germline ends came to 9 bases. Looked up from germline, CDR1 is MNHEY and CDR2 is SVGAGI. There are 15 residues in the CDR3. The sample originates from a study of vaccination and CD4 T cells after COVID-19. As for the study in general: Overlapping spike peptides from SARS-CoV-2, HCoV-NL63, HCoV-OC43 and HCoV-229E served to stimulate the cells. General study findings and limits: For SARS-CoV-2-reactive clonotypes, the median went from approximately 21 to 38, a nonsignificant increase.

This TCR came from a human donor who had recovered from COVID-19. The sequenced sample was CD4+ T cells from blood, cultured in vitro. The V and J genes are TRBV6-5 and TRBJ1-6; D uncertain. The CDR3 DNA follows: TGTGCCAGCAGTTACTCCTCCAGTGTTAATTCACCCCTCCACTTT. It encodes CASSYSSSVNSPLHF.